Presented here are 5 T cell receptor beta chains from one specimen sequenced in a study of response to subunit inactivated influenza vaccine. Via MiXCR, TCRdb re-called the RT-PCR reads, giving one row per CDR3 protein. This sample has approximately 530,000 distinct CDR3 sequences, with roughly 13% found just once. The sequencing used PBMCs from blood, collected 40 to 50 days after vaccination. These receptors were taken from a man over 45 who received an inactivated influenza vaccine.

In its sample, this clonotype was seen a few times. The genes are TRBV11-2 and TRBJ2-7, with D perhaps TRBD1 (5 bases). Germline CDR1 reads SGHAT; CDR2 reads FQNNGV. This CDR3 contains 15 residues. Trimming took 5 bases from V and 0 from J, leaving 14 bases between them. The CDR3 nucleotides are TGTGCCAGCAGCATAGGGGTTGGAGTCTCCTACGAGCAGTACTTC. Translation gives CASSIGVGVSYEQYF. Drawing the rest from reference TRBV11-2 and TRBJ2-7, the complete variable domain is EAGVAQSPRYKIIEKRQSVAFWCNPISGHATLYWYQQILGQGPKLLIQFQNNGVVDDSQLPKDRFSAERLKGVDSTLKIQPAKLEDSAVYLCASSIGVGVSYEQYFGPGTRLTVT.

CDR3 protein: CASSPETSGRAYEQYF. The CDR3 bases are TGCGCCAGCAGCCCAGAAACTAGCGGGAGGGCTTACGAGCAGTACTTC. The J gene is TRBJ2-7, the V gene TRBV5-1; TRBD2 matches 13 bases. Germline CDR1 SGHRS, CDR2 YFSETQ. V gave up 4 bases and J gave up 4 bases; unmatched junction bases: 8. CDR3 length: 16 amino acids.

This rearrangement joins TRBV5-1 to TRBJ1-2; no firm D call. V was shortened by 0 bases and J by 8 bases, with 11 bases between the two germline ends. The CDR3 loop spans 13 amino acids. Germline V gene sequence: CDR1 SGHRS, CDR2 YFSETQ. The CDR3 DNA is TGCGCCAGCAGCTTGGGGGCGGATCAGGGCTACACCTTC. Its translation is CASSLGADQGYTF.

This clonotype was seen a handful of times. The CDR3 protein is CASSLALAGGPQETQYF. The CDR3 DNA sequence: TGCGCCAGCAGCTTGGCCCTAGCGGGGGGACCTCAAGAGACCCAGTACTTC. J is TRBJ2-5 and V is TRBV5-1; 11 bases match TRBD2. V lost 0 bases to trimming and J lost 2 bases; unmatched junction nucleotides: 6. The CDR3 runs 17 residues. The germline V gene encodes CDR1 SGHRS and CDR2 YFSETQ.

This clonotype was picked up a small number of times. The chain combines TRBV7-8 with TRBJ2-2, with TRBD1 matching 11 bases. The CDR3 contains 18 residues. With 1 base clipped from V and 8 bases from J, the junction kept 12 bases outside the gene matches. The V gene's germline CDR1 is SGHVS and CDR2 FQNEAQ. The DNA of the CDR3 is TGTGCCAGCAGCTTAGGGGTGTCGGGGACAGGGGGTAATGGGGAGCTGTTTTTT. Residues: CASSLGVSGTGGNGELFF.